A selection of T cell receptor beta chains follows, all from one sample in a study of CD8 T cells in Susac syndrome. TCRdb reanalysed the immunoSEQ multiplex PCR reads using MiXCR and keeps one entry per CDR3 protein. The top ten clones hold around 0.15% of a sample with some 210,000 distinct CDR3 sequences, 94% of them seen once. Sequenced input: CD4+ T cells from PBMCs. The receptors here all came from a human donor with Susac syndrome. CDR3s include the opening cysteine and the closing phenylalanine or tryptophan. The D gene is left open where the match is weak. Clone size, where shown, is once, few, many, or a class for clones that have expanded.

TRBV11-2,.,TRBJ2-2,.,TGTGCCAGCCAAGGCGGCGGGGCGGGCGGGGAGCTGTTTTTT,CASQGGGAGGELFF
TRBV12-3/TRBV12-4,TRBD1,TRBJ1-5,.,TGTGCCAGCAGTGCCGACAGGGTAGTTAGCAATCAGCCCCAGCATTTT,CASSADRVVSNQPQHF
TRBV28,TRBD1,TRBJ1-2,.,TGTGCCAGCAGTTTGGGACAGGGAGAGGGCTACACCTTC,CASSLGQGEGYTF
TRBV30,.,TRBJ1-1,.,TGTGCCTGGTCCTCGGGGGGGTTTAGTGAAGCTTTCTTT,CAWSSGGFSEAFF
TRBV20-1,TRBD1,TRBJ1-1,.,TGCAGTGCTAGAGGGCCGCCGGGGACAGCGTCCACTGAAGCTTTCTTT,CSARGPPGTASTEAFF
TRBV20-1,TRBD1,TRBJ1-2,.,TGCAGTGCTAGAGATCTGTCTCGGGACAGGGGTCGCTACACCTTC,CSARDLSRDRGRYTF
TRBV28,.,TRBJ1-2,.,TGTGCCAGCAGTTTAGGGGGGACGGTTTCTAACTATGGCTACACCTTC,CASSLGGTVSNYGYTF
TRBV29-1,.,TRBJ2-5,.,TGCAGCGTTGAGGCAAACCAAGAGACCCAGTACTTC,CSVEANQETQYF
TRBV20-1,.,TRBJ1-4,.,TGCAGTGCTAGTCCGGCAGGGAGTACCACTAATGAAAAACTGTTTTTT,CSASPAGSTTNEKLFF
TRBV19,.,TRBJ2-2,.,TGTGCCAGTAGTATAAACTATCCCACCGGGGAGCTGTTTTTT,CASSINYPTGELFF
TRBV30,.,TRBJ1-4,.,TGTGCCTGGAGTGTACCGTTGGGAGGCAGCCAAAAACTGTTTTTT,CAWSVPLGGSQKLFF
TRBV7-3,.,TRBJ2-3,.,TGTGCCAGCAGCTTAACGTCGAGAGATACGCAGTATTTT,CASSLTSRDTQYF
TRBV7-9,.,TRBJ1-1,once,TGTGCCAGCAGCTTAGCCCCAGGGACCCCTGAAGCTTTCTTT,CASSLAPGTPEAFF
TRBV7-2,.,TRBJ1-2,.,TGTGCCAGCAGCCCCCCGGGGTCGAACTATGGCTACACCTTC,CASSPPGSNYGYTF
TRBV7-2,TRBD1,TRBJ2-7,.,TGTGCCAGCAGCCTCCGGACAGGGGAATACGAGCAGTACTTC,CASSLRTGEYEQYF
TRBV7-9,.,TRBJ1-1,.,TGTGCCAGCAGCTTAGCAAGGACTCCGAACACTGAAGCTTTCTTT,CASSLARTPNTEAFF
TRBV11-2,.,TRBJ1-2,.,TGTGCCAGCAGCTTAGATAGGGTGGGCGACTATGGCTACACCTTC,CASSLDRVGDYGYTF
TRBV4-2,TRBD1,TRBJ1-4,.,TGTGCCAGCAGCCAAGGACCTCCCGGGACAGTAAATGAAAAACTGTTTTTT,CASSQGPPGTVNEKLFF
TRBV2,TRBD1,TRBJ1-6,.,TGTGCCAGCAGTCCGACAGGGACTTCACCCCTCCACTTT,CASSPTGTSPLHF
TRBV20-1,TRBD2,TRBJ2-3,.,TGCAGTGCCCAGCGGGGGGAAAGGACAGATACGCAGTATTTT,CSAQRGERTDTQYF
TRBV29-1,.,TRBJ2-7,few,TGCAGCGTTGAAGATCACGGGTCCTACGAGCAGTACTTC,CSVEDHGSYEQYF
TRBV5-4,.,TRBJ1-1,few,TGTGCCAGCAGCTTGGAAACCTCAGGGAACACTGAAGCTTTCTTT,CASSLETSGNTEAFF
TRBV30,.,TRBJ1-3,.,TGTGCCTGGAGTGGGGGTAGTGGAAACACCATATATTTT,CAWSGGSGNTIYF
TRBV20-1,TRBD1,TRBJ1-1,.,TGCAGTGCTAGGGATACAGGGGGATGGACTGAAGCTTTCTTT,CSARDTGGWTEAFF
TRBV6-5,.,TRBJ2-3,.,TGTGCCAGCACCGTACGTGGAAAAGGAGATACGCAGTATTTT,CASTVRGKGDTQYF